A selection of T cell receptor beta chains follows, all from one sample in a study of T cell changes during pregnancy in multiple sclerosis. Generated by immunoSEQ multiplex PCR, the TCRdb table keeps only in-frame clones and is missing some. The profile shows 16,000 or so clones, 95% to 96% of them singletons. Material: peripheral blood, obtained in the third trimester of pregnancy. These receptors all stem from a female donor with multiple sclerosis, enrolled in a pregnancy study. Both conserved end residues are part of each CDR3. Each record gives: J gene, D gene, V gene, clone size, CDR3 protein, CDR3 DNA. D genes are given only for firm matches. Rows give clone size only sometimes, using once, few, many, or a class for an expanded clone.

TRBJ1-2	TRBD1	TRBV5-4	.	CASSLGGTGNLHGYTF	TGTGCCAGCAGCTTGGGGGGGACAGGAAATCTCCATGGCTACACCTTC
TRBJ2-1	TRBD2	TRBV19	.	CASSSTSGPPYNEQFF	TGTGCCAGTAGCAGCACTAGCGGCCCCCCCTACAATGAGCAGTTCTTC
TRBJ2-2	TRBD2	TRBV7-6	.	CASRDNGVAGVNTGELFF	TGTGCCAGCAGGGACAACGGGGTGGCGGGGGTGAACACCGGGGAGCTGTTTTTT
TRBJ1-2	TRBD1	TRBV7-6	.	CASSLGGGDGYTF	TGTGCCAGCAGCTTAGGAGGGGGCGATGGCTACACCTTC
TRBJ1-3	.	TRBV18	few	CASSPSDSSGNTIYF	TGTGCCAGCTCACCCTCCGACAGCTCTGGAAACACCATATATTTT
TRBJ1-3	.	TRBV9	.	CASSVAGLTGNTIYF	TGTGCCAGCAGCGTAGCGGGATTAACTGGAAACACCATATATTTT
TRBJ2-5	.	TRBV2	.	CASTRRASSQETQYF	TGTGCCAGCACCAGGCGGGCCAGTTCCCAAGAGACCCAGTACTTC
TRBJ1-4	.	TRBV28	.	CASSSGQNPTNEKLFF	TGTGCCAGCAGTTCTGGACAGAATCCAACTAATGAAAAACTGTTTTTT
TRBJ1-1	.	TRBV25-1	.	CASSESQVKNTEAFF	TGTGCCAGCAGTGAGTCTCAGGTTAAGAACACTGAAGCTTTCTTT
TRBJ2-7	.	TRBV7-3	.	CASSLTPGSSYEQYF	TGTGCCAGCAGCTTAACACCGGGGAGCTCCTACGAGCAGTACTTC
TRBJ1-4	.	TRBV4-2	.	CASSQDAGEKLFF	TGTGCCAGCAGCCAGGACGCAGGGGAAAAACTGTTTTTT
TRBJ2-3	TRBD2	TRBV7-9	.	CASSLGGLATDTQYF	TGTGCCAGCAGCTTAGGGGGACTAGCAACAGATACGCAGTATTTT
TRBJ2-5	TRBD2	TRBV7-2	.	CASSSTSGRRETQYF	TGTGCCAGCAGCTCAACTAGCGGGAGGAGGGAGACCCAGTACTTC
TRBJ2-7	.	TRBV6-1	.	CASSSDWYEQYF	TGTGCCAGCAGCTCGGACTGGTACGAGCAGTACTTC
TRBJ2-7	.	TRBV6-1	.	CASSDYGSYEQYF	TGTGCCAGCAGTGACTACGGGTCCTACGAGCAGTACTTC
TRBJ2-1	TRBD2	TRBV4-2	.	CASSRSTGTSGLSSYNEQFF	TGTGCCAGCAGCCGAAGCACCGGGACTAGCGGGTTGAGCTCCTACAATGAGCAGTTCTTC
TRBJ2-7	.	TRBV27	.	CASSTQGRVTYEQYF	TGTGCCAGCAGTACGCAGGGGAGAGTCACCTACGAGCAGTACTTC
TRBJ2-2	TRBD2	TRBV7-2	.	CASSLGRGVGELFF	TGTGCCAGCAGCTTAGGCCGGGGGGTCGGGGAGCTGTTTTTT
TRBJ2-7	TRBD1	TRBV7-4	.	CASSLEWDRVHEQYF	TGTGCCAGCAGCTTAGAGTGGGACAGGGTCCACGAGCAGTACTTC
TRBJ2-5	.	TRBV5-1	.	CASSWAGGGQETQYF	TGCGCCAGCAGCTGGGCCGGTGGGGGGCAAGAGACCCAGTACTTC
TRBJ2-3	.	TRBV5-4	.	CASSLDPQVDTQYF	TGTGCCAGCAGCTTGGACCCCCAGGTAGATACGCAGTATTTT
TRBJ2-5	TRBD2	TRBV12-5	.	CASGLAWGTSGGYETQYF	TGTGCTAGTGGTTTGGCCTGGGGGACTAGCGGGGGATATGAGACCCAGTACTTC
TRBJ1-3	TRBD1	TRBV2	.	CASSGDRVNGNTIYF	TGTGCCAGCAGTGGCGACAGGGTAAATGGAAACACCATATATTTT
TRBJ1-2	TRBD1	TRBV2	.	CASSHSGTGEYGYTF	TGTGCCAGCAGTCACTCCGGGACAGGGGAATACGGCTACACCTTC
TRBJ2-7	.	TRBV5-1	.	CASSLEGAGSYEQYF	TGCGCCAGCAGCTTGGAAGGGGCAGGGTCCTACGAGCAGTACTTC
TRBJ1-5	.	TRBV7-8	.	CASSDLSGSNQPQHF	TGTGCCAGCAGCGATTTATCGGGTAGCAATCAGCCCCAGCATTTT
TRBJ1-1	.	TRBV19	.	CASSIRGSEAFF	TGTGCCAGTAGTATACGTGGGAGTGAAGCTTTCTTT
TRBJ2-6	.	TRBV2	.	CASSEVESGANVLTF	TGTGCCAGCAGTGAAGTGGAGTCTGGGGCCAACGTCCTGACTTTC
TRBJ1-1	.	TRBV11-2	.	CASSLWEVWGLNTEAFF	TGTGCCAGCAGCTTATGGGAGGTTTGGGGTTTGAACACTGAAGCTTTCTTT
TRBJ1-5	TRBD1	TRBV18	.	CASSPPGQGIGNQPQHF	TGTGCCAGCTCACCACCGGGACAGGGAATCGGAAATCAGCCCCAGCATTTT
TRBJ2-7	TRBD1	TRBV6-5	.	CASSTRTGGDEQYF	TGTGCCAGCAGTACTCGGACAGGGGGGGACGAGCAGTACTTC
TRBJ2-3	.	TRBV5-8	.	CATQNRLSTDTQYF	TGTGCCACACAAAACAGATTATCCACAGATACGCAGTATTTT
TRBJ2-7	TRBD1	TRBV27	.	CASSSRLSGQGPYEQYF	TGTGCCAGCAGTTCCCGCCTATCCGGACAGGGACCCTACGAGCAGTACTTC
TRBJ2-3	TRBD2	TRBV27	.	CASSLLAASTDTQYF	TGTGCCAGCAGTTTACTAGCGGCTAGCACAGATACGCAGTATTTT
TRBJ1-6	.	TRBV7-9	few	CASSHPGSGEGNSPLHF	TGTGCCAGCAGCCACCCGGGGTCAGGGGAGGGTAATTCACCCCTCCACTTT
TRBJ2-1	TRBD2	TRBV9	.	CASSVGLGLWEQFF	TGTGCCAGCAGCGTAGGTCTGGGACTATGGGAGCAGTTCTTC